The clone carrying this T cell receptor beta chain was detected many times. Its target is not known. Then a second PCR, running roughly 6 to 12 cycles, was carried out with a sample-barcoded 5' primer and a J-beta primer mix. TCRdb re-derived calls from the 5' RACE reads in MiXCR, one entry per CDR3 protein. The sample has about 670,000 distinct CDR3 sequences, roughly half seen once. CDR3 length equals 16 residues. Trimming left V 0 bases short and J 0 bases short, with 11 bases between. Germline V gene data show CDR1 as MNHNY and CDR2 as SVGAGI (reference sequence). The record originates from a study of blood T cells in healthy people across ages. Study-wide background: Capture via template switching afforded approximately one barcoded beta molecule per two T cells.

Overall study findings and caveats: A roughly linear age-dependent decrease characterized TCR beta diversity per million T cells.

This sequence joins TRBV6-6 and TRBJ1-1; D uncertain. The TCR sequence derives from a woman of 80 years or more in good health. Sequences were obtained from blood. CDR3 in amino acids: CASSYSIGEMNTEAFF. In DNA, the CDR3 is TGTGCCAGCAGTTACTCGATCGGGGAAATGAACACTGAAGCTTTCTTT.